The 24 T cell receptor beta chains listed next were all sequenced from one sample in a study of shared clonotypes between healthy human individuals. Sequenced by immunoSEQ multiplex PCR; TCRdb stores in-frame clones only, minus some. The sample has nearly 750,000 clones; roughly two thirds are singletons. Material: memory CD4+ T cells sorted from blood. Subset specified: CD45RA-negative fraction. Receptors were obtained from a woman aged 30 to 39 in good health.

The gene calls are TRBV18 and TRBJ2-2; maybe TRBD1 (6 bases). Trimming took off 4 bases at V and 7 bases at J, with 10 bases between the two ends. The CDR3 totals 13 residues. Germline V lookup: CDR1 KGHSH, CDR2 LQKENI. The CDR3 loop reads CASSQTTGGELFF. The CDR3 DNA is TGTGCCAGCTCACAAACGACAGGCGGGGAGCTGTTTTTT.

The rearrangement joins TRBV30 to TRBJ1-4, with 7 positions matching TRBD1. CDR1 GTSNPN and CDR2 SVGIG come from the germline V gene (reference sequence). The CDR3 runs to 12 residues. The V and J ends lost 3 bases and 10 bases, in that order; junction bases with no gene match: 5. CDR3 nucleotides: TGTGCCTGGAGCTCAGGGGGTCGAAAACTGTTTTTT. Protein: CAWSSGGRKLFF.

The genes are TRBV28 and TRBJ1-1; D is possibly TRBD1 (6 bases). The CDR3 spans 14 residues. V lost 6 bases and J 0 bases, leaving 11 bases between the germline ends. Per germline, CDR1 MDHEN and CDR2 SYDVKM. CDR3 protein: CASRTGSLNTEAFF. The CDR3 DNA reads TGTGCCAGCAGGACAGGATCGTTGAACACTGAAGCTTTCTTT.

For the CDR3, the DNA is TGTGCCAGCTGCCAAGGGGGGCAAAATGAGCAGTTCTTC. Its translation is CASCQGGQNEQFF. V usage is TRBV5-8 and J usage is TRBJ2-1; D possibly matches TRBD1 or TRBD2 (6 bases each). Germline CDR1 and CDR2: SGHTS and YDEGEE. V shed 7 bases and J shed 7 bases, with 15 bases lying between them. The CDR3 is 13 amino acids.

This clone was seen only a few times. This chain links TRBV2 with TRBJ1-1, with TRBD1 matching over 7 bases. V was pared by 7 bases and J by 0 bases, with 8 bases of the junction left unmatched. The CDR3 is 15 amino acids. Germline CDR1 SNHLY, CDR2 FYNNEI. The CDR3 nucleotides read TGTGCCAGCATCCCTCCAGGGGGTATGAACACTGAAGCTTTCTTT. Encoded protein: CASIPPGGMNTEAFF.

This chain uses TRBV7-2 with TRBJ2-1; 9 nucleotides align to TRBD2. The trim removed 2 bases at V and 4 bases at J, leaving 3 bases unmatched. Germline V CDR1 and CDR2: SGHTA, FQGNSA. The CDR3 loop spans 15 amino acids. The CDR3 DNA reads as TGTGCCAGCAGCTTATCTAGCGGGATTTACAATGAGCAGTTCTTC. It yields the protein CASSLSSGIYNEQFF.

This clone was counted only a few times. This chain uses TRBV2 with TRBJ2-1; D unresolved. Germline CDR1 is SNHLY and CDR2 is FYNNEI. Trimming took off 4 bases at V and 8 bases at J, with 9 bases between the two ends. This CDR3 is built from 12 residues. The CDR3 DNA follows: TGTGCCAGCAGTGTCAAGGGTCATGAGCAGTTCTTC. This codes for CASSVKGHEQFF.

This clone occurred once. The chain combines TRBV11-3 with TRBJ1-4, with TRBD1 matching over 11 bases. V gave up 5 bases and J gave up 2 bases; unmatched junction bases: 10. Germline CDR1 and CDR2: SGHNT and YENEEA. The CDR3 is made up of 18 amino acids. The CDR3, as DNA: TGTGCCAGCAGCCCCACCCGGGACAGGGGGACTACTAATGAAAAACTGTTTTTT. It codes for CASSPTRDRGTTNEKLFF.

The chain combines TRBV7-9 with TRBJ2-2, with D unclear. With 1 base removed from V and 5 bases from J, the gap between germline ends came to 8 bases. The CDR3 sequence is 14 residues long. The germline V gene has CDR1 SEHNR and CDR2 FQNEAQ (reference sequence). CDR3 sequence reads: CASSLGRVTGELFF. Written as DNA, the CDR3 is TGTGCCAGCAGCTTAGGACGGGTTACCGGGGAGCTGTTTTTT.

The genes are TRBV28 and TRBJ2-1, with 11 nucleotides matching TRBD1. With V trimmed by 1 base and J by 12 bases, 8 bases remained unmatched. Germline V gives CDR1 MDHEN, CDR2 SYDVKM. The CDR3 loop spans 15 amino acids. CDR3 coding DNA: TGTGCCAGCAGTTTATCCGGGACAGGGGGTGTTTGGCAGTTCTTC. Residues: CASSLSGTGGVWQFF.

The chain joins TRBV27 to TRBJ1-1; unclear D gene. In germline, CDR1 is MNHEY, CDR2 SMNVEV (reference sequence). V lost 1 base and J 2 bases, leaving 8 bases between the germline ends. The CDR3 is 14 residues long. CDR3 loop: CASSLFYSNTEAFF. CDR3 coding DNA: TGTGCCAGCAGTTTATTTTACAGTAACACTGAAGCTTTCTTT.

The chain links TRBV5-1 to TRBJ2-1, with 10 bases that match TRBD2. CDR3 size: 16 residues. Germline V gene lookup returns CDR1 SGHRS and CDR2 YFSETQ. V dropped 0 bases and J dropped 13; count of bases not matched to a gene: 13. As DNA, the CDR3 is TGCGCCAGCAGCTTGGATCCGACTAGCGGGTGGGAGGACCAGTTCTTC. Translating it yields CASSLDPTSGWEDQFF. Full variable domain (missing parts from reference TRBV5-1 and TRBJ2-1): KAGVTQTPRYLIKTRGQQVTLSCSPISGHRSVSWYQQTPGQGLQFLFEYFSETQRNKGNFPGRFSGRQFSNSRSEMNVSTLELGDSALYLCASSLDPTSGWEDQFFGPGTRLTVL.

Points on this clone: A junction boundary mismatches the germline segment, possibly from a read error. The chain carries TRBV9 and TRBJ2-3, with no clear D. The CDR3 runs 13 residues. The V gene's germline CDR1 is SGDLS and CDR2 YYNGEE. Here the CDR3 reads CASSAPTTATQYF. CDR3 sequence (DNA): TGTGCCAGCAGCGCCCCTACTACAGCTACGCAGTATTTT.

The rearrangement links TRBV19 to TRBJ2-1, with D unresolved. Trimming stripped 3 bases from V and 5 bases from J, with 11 bases between. Per germline, CDR1 LNHDA and CDR2 SQIVND (reference sequence). This CDR3 is 14 amino acids long. The chain's CDR3 is CASSISVLDNEQFF. Written as DNA, the CDR3 is TGTGCCAGTAGTATCTCAGTACTTGACAATGAGCAGTTCTTC.

This CDR3 is CATGRFTDTQYF. For the CDR3, the DNA is TGTGCGACAGGGAGGTTCACAGATACGCAGTATTTT. The V gene is TRBV15, the J gene TRBJ2-3, with D possibly TRBD1 on 7 matching bases. The CDR3 runs to 12 residues. Germline-derived CDR1 and CDR2 are LNHNV and YYDKDF (reference sequence). The full variable domain, with the rest looked up from reference TRBV15 and TRBJ2-3, is DAMVIQNPRYQVTQFGKPVTLSCSQTLNHNVMYWYQQKSSQAPKLLFHYYDKDFNNEADTPDNFQSRRPNTSFCFLDIRSPGLGDTAMYLCATGRFTDTQYFGPGTRLTVL.

The gene calls are TRBV10-2 and TRBJ1-5, with TRBD1 as a possible D gene (6 bases). Germline V gene lookup returns CDR1 WSHSY and CDR2 SAAADI. The CDR3 has 15 amino acids. The V end was cut by 2 bases, the J end by 6 bases, with 14 bases between. As DNA, the CDR3 is TGCGCCAGCAGTGAGCCGAGAACAGGGAGTCAGCCCCAGCATTTT. Translation: CASSEPRTGSQPQHF.

The chain joins TRBV5-1 to TRBJ2-2, with 7 bases identical to TRBD1. The germline V gene has CDR1 SGHRS and CDR2 YFSETQ. The CDR3 runs 15 residues. Germline trimming cut 6 bases from V and 0 bases from J; bases unmatched to any gene: 5. CDR3 in amino acids: CASIEGQTNTGELFF. The CDR3 nucleotides are TGCGCCAGCATCGAGGGACAGACGAACACCGGGGAGCTGTTTTTT.

The rearrangement links TRBV19 to TRBJ2-1, with 13 bases fitting TRBD2. Trimming at V came to 5 bases and at J to 11 bases, leaving 6 bases not matched to a gene. CDR1 is LNHDA, CDR2 SQIVND, per germline (reference sequence). This CDR3 contains 14 residues. The CDR3 spells CASSFGTSGMKQFF. CDR3 nucleotide sequence: TGTGCCAGTAGTTTCGGGACTAGCGGGATGAAGCAGTTCTTC.

This clone was observed once. The chain recombines TRBV5-4 with TRBJ1-4, with D maybe TRBD1 (5 bases). CDR1 is SGHNT and CDR2 is YYREEE in the germline V gene (reference sequence). The ends were cut back, 7 bases at V and 8 bases at J, with 18 bases in the middle. The CDR3 spans 14 residues. CDR3 region: CASGRPGGSEKLFF. The CDR3 region has the DNA TGTGCCAGCGGCCGCCCGGGGGGTTCCGAAAAACTGTTTTTT.

The V and J genes are TRBV28 and TRBJ2-6; 7 positions agree with TRBD2. Per the germline V gene, CDR1 is MDHEN and CDR2 is SYDVKM. The V gene end was trimmed by 4 bases and the J gene end by 2 bases; junction bases not matched to a gene: 8. The CDR3 loop spans 17 amino acids. CDR3 sequence reads: CASSYARGEAGANVLTF. The CDR3 DNA reads TGTGCCAGCAGTTACGCCCGGGGGGAGGCTGGGGCCAACGTCCTGACTTTC.

The rearrangement uses TRBV5-6 and TRBJ2-5, with D perhaps TRBD1 (6 bases). This CDR3 has 17 amino acids. The V gene lost 0 bases and the J gene lost 7 bases, with 22 bases spanning the gap. Germline V CDR1 and CDR2: SGHDT, YYEEEE. This chain's CDR3 is CASSLGPGTSDYGTQYF. The CDR3 DNA follows: TGTGCCAGCAGCTTGGGGCCCGGGACATCCGATTATGGGACCCAGTACTTC.

This sequence joins TRBV4-1 and TRBJ2-2, with 14 bases identical to TRBD2. The CDR3 runs 18 residues. Trimming cost V 2 bases and J 0 bases; bases outside gene matches: 2. From germline, CDR1 is MGHRA and CDR2 YSYEKL. In DNA form, the CDR3 reads TGCGCCAGCAGCCAACGGACTAGCGGGGGGACGAACACCGGGGAGCTGTTTTTT. Amino acid sequence: CASSQRTSGGTNTGELFF.

This clone has just one count. V gene TRBV28 combines with J gene TRBJ2-4; D may match TRBD1 or TRBD2 (5 bases each). From germline, CDR1 is MDHEN and CDR2 SYDVKM. The CDR3 covers 13 residues. V shed 5 bases and J shed 8 bases, with 13 bases lying between them. CDR3: CASSPQRGDIQYF. The CDR3 nucleotides are TGTGCCAGCAGTCCGCAAAGGGGAGACATTCAGTACTTC.

Comment on this clone: This same CDR3 is encoded by further DNA sequences in the sample. The chain recombines TRBV30 with TRBJ2-7; D unclear. V lost 3 bases and J lost 2, with 8 bases in between. CDR1 and CDR2 (germline): GTSNPN, SVGIG (reference sequence). The CDR3 extends over 12 amino acids. Here the CDR3 reads CAWSGQTYEQYF. The DNA for the CDR3 is TGTGCCTGGAGCGGGCAGACCTACGAGCAGTACTTC.